This T cell receptor (beta chain) was sequenced for a study of regulatory T cells in long-lasting Graves disease. Time point reported: newly diagnosed GD, antithyroid drugs for less than 3 months. Scientists built the TCR library using RNA that was extracted from PBMCs. The authors built TCR beta libraries using iRepertoire HTBI primers and Arm-PCR of CDR3 regions. TCRdb ran MiXCR on the multiplex PCR reads and lists one entry per CDR3 protein. The sample records around 400,000 distinct CDR3 sequences, about 16% being singletons. Regarding this clonotype: This probably arose from a read error, given a far larger clone one base away.

The CDR3 totals 17 residues. Trimming at V came to 1 base and at J to 13 bases, leaving 18 bases not matched to a gene. The sequence derives from a female donor with Graves disease. The genes are TRBV12-3 or TRBV12-4 and TRBJ2-4; 8 bases fit TRBD2. This sample comprised peripheral blood mononuclear cells (PBMCs), obtained at new diagnosis, from a patient treated with antithyroid drugs. The CDR3 DNA follows: TGTGCCAGCAGTTTAGAATCCATCGGGAGGGCCCAGGGTGAGCAGTACTTC. Protein product: CASSLESIGRAQGEQYF.